Presented here are 15 T cell receptor beta chains from one specimen sequenced in a study of STAT3 mutations in large granular lymphocyte leukemia. Study-wide findings and caveats: In T-cell large granular lymphocyte leukemia, about half of patients showed multiple immunodominant subclonotypes.

Some clones are missing from TCRdb's copy, which holds only in-frame ones; the method was immunoSEQ multiplex PCR. Of tens of thousands of clones listed, roughly 81% are singletons. These TCRs' antigens remain unknown. The sequencing input was PBMCs. These TCRs come from a human donor with T large granular lymphocyte leukemia. Some clones in this sample may be carry-over from other donors' samples.

This rearrangement joins TRBV11-2 to TRBJ2-4, with D perhaps being TRBD1 or TRBD2 (5 bases each). Germline CDR1 SGHAT, CDR2 FQNNGV. V dropped 5 bases and J dropped 4 bases, with 15 bases sitting between them. There are 15 residues in the CDR3. CDR3 nucleotides: TGTGCCAGCAGCCTAAGGGGACCAGGGAAAAACATTCAGTACTTC. Translating gives CASSLRGPGKNIQYF.

The chain uses TRBV15 and TRBJ1-1; no definite D call. Trimming left V 5 bases short and J 5 bases short, with 15 bases between. Germline V gene data show CDR1 as LNHNV and CDR2 as YYDKDF (reference sequence). CDR3 length: 14 amino acids. CDR3 region: CATSDGGLGTEAFF. In DNA, the CDR3 is TGTGCCACCAGCGACGGTGGGTTAGGAACTGAAGCTTTCTTT.

The V gene is TRBV25-1, the J gene TRBJ1-5; no clear D gene. The CDR3 totals 15 residues. Germline loops: CDR1 MGHDK, CDR2 SYGVNS. Trimming removed 1 base from V and 4 bases from J, with 11 bases in between. CDR3: CASSESGQPNQPQHF. The CDR3 region has the DNA TGTGCCAGCAGTGAATCCGGGCAACCAAATCAGCCCCAGCATTTT.

With respect to this clone: The junction does not match germline at one end; this may be a read error. The chain links TRBV7-7 to TRBJ2-5; D not resolved. Per germline, CDR1 SSHAT and CDR2 FNYEAQ (reference sequence). The CDR3 totals 14 residues. The chain's CDR3 is CASSLDPFQETQYF. CDR3 DNA: TGTGCTAGCAGCCTGGATCCTTTTCAAGAGACCCAGTACTTC.

CDR3 nucleotides: TGTGCCAGCAGCTTTGCAGGAGAGAACACTGAAGCTTTCTTT. Residues: CASSFAGENTEAFF. This chain joins TRBV7-9 and TRBJ1-1; D gene unclear. Per germline, CDR1 SEHNR and CDR2 FQNEAQ (reference sequence). V gave up 3 bases and J gave up 1 base, with 9 bases separating them. CDR3 length: 14 amino acids.

This clone was seen a single time. The rearrangement joins TRBV25-1 to TRBJ1-2, with D possibly TRBD1 on 5 matching bases. The CDR3 sequence is 13 residues long. Germline loops: CDR1 MGHDK, CDR2 SYGVNS. The germline V and J ends were trimmed by 2 bases and 2 bases, with 6 bases remaining between them. The CDR3 nucleotides are TGTGCCAGCAGTGAAGGGGGGAACTATGGCTACACCTTC. Translated, it gives CASSEGGNYGYTF.

The V call is TRBV5-3, the J call TRBJ2-7, with D possibly matching TRBD1 (6 bases). TRBV5-3 belongs to the ORF category, with a function that is uncertain. V was pared by 7 bases and J by 6 bases, with 14 bases between. CDR3 size: 12 residues. The CDR3 DNA reads as TGTGCCAGACCTGGGGGCCCTGGCGAGCAGTACGTC. This codes for CARPGGPGEQYV.

This rearrangement joins TRBV10-3 to TRBJ2-2, with a tentative D call TRBD1 (6 bases). CDR1 and CDR2 (germline): ENHRY, SYGVKD. The germline V and J ends were trimmed by 6 bases and 4 bases, with 9 bases remaining between them. The CDR3 consists of 13 residues. The DNA of the CDR3 is TGTGCCATCAGGCCAGGGGCCACCGGGGAGCTGTTTTTT. This translates into CAIRPGATGELFF.

The chain is built from TRBV6-6 and TRBJ2-5; tentative D call: TRBD1 (7 bases). The CDR3 covers 15 residues. The germline gives CDR1 MNHNY, CDR2 SVGAGI (reference sequence). Trimming pared 11 bases from V and 1 base from J, leaving 20 bases between. The DNA for the CDR3 is TGTGCCTGCCAACCCCAGGGGGGTAGCCAAGAGACCCAGTACTTC. It encodes CACQPQGGSQETQYF.

The genes are TRBV13 and TRBJ2-1; 8 nucleotides align to TRBD2. CDR1 and CDR2 (germline): PRHDT, FYEKMQ (reference sequence). The CDR3 consists of 13 residues. After removal of 6 bases from V and 7 bases from J, the junction contained 5 bases not matched to a gene. The CDR3 region has the DNA TGTGCCAGCAGTATCAAGCGGGGGAATGAGCAGTTCTTC. Translation gives CASSIKRGNEQFF.

The rearrangement joins TRBV28 to TRBJ2-7, with 9 positions matching TRBD1. The CDR3 covers 16 residues. V lost 6 bases and J lost 2; bases outside the gene matches: 11. Germline assignment: CDR1 MDHEN and CDR2 SYDVKM. The CDR3 coding sequence is TGTGCCAGCAGGATCCAAACAGGGGGCCCAACCTACGAGCAGTACTTC. Translating it yields CASRIQTGGPTYEQYF.

This chain uses TRBV7-9 with TRBJ2-7; D unresolved. Germline V lookup: CDR1 SEHNR, CDR2 FQNEAQ (reference sequence). The CDR3 length is 14 residues. V was cut by 5 bases and J by 8 bases, with 19 bases left in between. CDR3 coding DNA: TGTGCCAGCAGCCCCTCGGGCGGACCTACGCAGCAGTACGTC. Translating gives CASSPSGGPTQQYV.

The chain uses TRBV5-6 and TRBJ1-2; D ambiguous. This CDR3 comprises 14 residues. In germline, CDR1 is SGHDT, CDR2 YYEEEE. Trimming left V 6 bases short and J 6 bases short, with 18 bases between. The CDR3 nucleotides read TGTGCCAGCATCAAAACGTGGGTCGGGGATGGCTACACCTTC. It yields the protein CASIKTWVGDGYTF.

Only one count was recorded for this clone. J is TRBJ1-2 and V is TRBV10-2; 10 bases fit TRBD1. The V and J ends lost 8 bases and 8 bases, in that order; junction bases with no gene match: 11. Per germline, CDR1 WSHSY and CDR2 SAAADI. The CDR3 is 14 amino acids. The DNA for the CDR3 is TGCGCCAGCTCCCAGACAGGGGGCTCAGGGGGCTACACCTTC. Translating gives CASSQTGGSGGYTF.

This clone was seen a few times. V gene TRBV30 combines with J gene TRBJ1-5; 9 nucleotides align to TRBD1. CDR1 is GTSNPN and CDR2 is SVGIG in the germline V gene (reference sequence). Trimming at V came to 4 bases and at J to 4 bases, leaving 5 bases not matched to a gene. CDR3 length equals 14 residues. The CDR3 spells CAWNRQGGNQPQHF. Written as DNA, the CDR3 is TGTGCCTGGAATAGACAGGGGGGGAATCAGCCCCAGCATTTT.